These 8 T cell receptor beta chains were sequenced from one sample in a study of neurological immune-mediated disorders. Using its own MiXCR run on the 5' RACE reads, TCRdb lists one record per CDR3 protein. The sample lists about 120,000 distinct CDR3 sequences; 3.2% were seen once. The sample consisted of PBMCs. The receptor set was obtained from a woman in her twenties or thirties with multiple sclerosis.

This clonotype was counted ten times or more. The rearrangement links TRBV10-3 to TRBJ1-1; TRBD1 might be the D (6 bases). Germline CDR1 ENHRY, CDR2 SYGVKD. Trimming took 0 bases from V and 1 from J, leaving 9 bases between them. The CDR3 has 15 residues. CDR3 nucleotides: TGTGCCATCAGTGAGTCGGGGGGGCGGAACACTGAAGCTTTCTTT. Its translation is CAISESGGRNTEAFF.

This clonotype came up many times. The chain is built from TRBV5-1 and TRBJ2-7, with TRBD2 as a possible D gene (5 bases). This CDR3 is 14 amino acids long. The V and J ends lost 1 base and 4 bases respectively, with 12 bases between them. CDR1 is SGHRS, CDR2 YFSETQ, per germline. CDR3 coding DNA: TGCGCCAGCAGCTTGTCAAGCGGAAATTACGAGCAGTACTTC. Translating it yields CASSLSSGNYEQYF.

The table lists this clonotype with many counts. The chain uses TRBV5-1 and TRBJ2-1; 9 positions match TRBD2. CDR3 size: 14 residues. Trimming took 4 bases from V and 8 from J; bases not matched to a gene: 7. Germline V lookup: CDR1 SGHRS, CDR2 YFSETQ. In DNA, the CDR3 is TGCGCCAGCAGCCCCGGACTAGCGCGGGATGAGCAGTTCTTC. Encoded protein: CASSPGLARDEQFF.

This clonotype was seen many times. The genes are TRBV10-1 and TRBJ2-3; 12 bases align to TRBD1. CDR1 WNHNN and CDR2 SYGVQD come from the germline V gene (reference sequence). This CDR3 region has 17 residues. The J segment lost 0 bases and the V segment lost 6 bases, leaving 7 bases of the junction unmatched. The CDR3 protein is CASREGTGGHSTDTQYF. Written as DNA, the CDR3 is TGCGCCAGCAGGGAGGGGACAGGGGGCCATAGCACAGATACGCAGTATTTT.

This clonotype was recorded at least ten times. This chain uses TRBV5-1 with TRBJ1-2; D unclear. Germline loops: CDR1 SGHRS, CDR2 YFSETQ. The CDR3 totals 17 residues. Trimming took off 0 bases at V and 2 bases at J, with 17 bases between the two ends. The chain's CDR3 is CASSLATSPGSNYGYTF. The CDR3 DNA reads as TGCGCCAGCAGCTTGGCGACGTCCCCAGGCTCCAACTATGGCTACACCTTC. Based on the CDR3 plus reference TRBV5-1 and TRBJ1-2, the full variable domain is KAGVTQTPRYLIKTRGQQVTLSCSPISGHRSVSWYQQTPGQGLQFLFEYFSETQRNKGNFPGRFSGRQFSNSRSEMNVSTLELGDSALYLCASSLATSPGSNYGYTFGSGTRLTVV.

This clonotype was observed at least ten times. The J gene is TRBJ1-2, the V gene TRBV12-3 or TRBV12-4; 9 nucleotides align to TRBD1. The ends lost 6 bases at V and 8 bases at J; junction bases unmatched: 10. CDR3 length: 14 residues. CDR3 nucleotides: TGTGCCAGCAGGTCCCGGGACAGGGTCGACGGCTACACCTTC. This translates into CASRSRDRVDGYTF.

The CDR3 here is CASSHRDSEANTEAFF. The CDR3 DNA reads as TGTGCCAGCAGCCACCGGGACAGCGAAGCGAACACTGAAGCTTTCTTT. V and J are TRBV7-9 and TRBJ1-1, with TRBD1 matching 7 bases. This CDR3 spans 16 amino acids. V shed 5 bases, J shed 1 base, and the junction held 10 bases outside the gene matches. Looked up from germline, CDR1 is SEHNR and CDR2 is FQNEAQ (reference sequence).

This clonotype appeared many times. This sequence joins TRBV20-1 and TRBJ2-1; 9 bases agree with TRBD2. Trimming at V came to 3 bases and at J to 5 bases, leaving 8 bases not matched to a gene. This CDR3 has 15 residues. Germline assignment: CDR1 DFQATT and CDR2 SNEGSKA (reference sequence). The CDR3 spells CSASDASGIDNEQFF. CDR3 DNA sequence: TGCAGTGCTAGTGACGCTAGCGGGATTGACAATGAGCAGTTCTTC.